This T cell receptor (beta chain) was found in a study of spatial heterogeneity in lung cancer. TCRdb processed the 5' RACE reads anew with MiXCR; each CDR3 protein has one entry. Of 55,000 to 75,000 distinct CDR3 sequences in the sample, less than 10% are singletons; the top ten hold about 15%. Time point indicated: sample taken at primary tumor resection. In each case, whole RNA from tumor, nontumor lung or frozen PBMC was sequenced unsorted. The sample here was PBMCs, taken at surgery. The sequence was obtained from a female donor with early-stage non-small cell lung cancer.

CDR3 sequence (DNA): TGTGCCAGCAGTTTACCCGAAAGGACCCAGCATTTT. This encodes CASSLPERTQHF. V gene TRBV12-3 or TRBV12-4 combines with J gene TRBJ1-5; D is undetermined. V lost 2 bases to trimming and J lost 11 bases, with 10 bases between them. This CDR3 has 12 residues.